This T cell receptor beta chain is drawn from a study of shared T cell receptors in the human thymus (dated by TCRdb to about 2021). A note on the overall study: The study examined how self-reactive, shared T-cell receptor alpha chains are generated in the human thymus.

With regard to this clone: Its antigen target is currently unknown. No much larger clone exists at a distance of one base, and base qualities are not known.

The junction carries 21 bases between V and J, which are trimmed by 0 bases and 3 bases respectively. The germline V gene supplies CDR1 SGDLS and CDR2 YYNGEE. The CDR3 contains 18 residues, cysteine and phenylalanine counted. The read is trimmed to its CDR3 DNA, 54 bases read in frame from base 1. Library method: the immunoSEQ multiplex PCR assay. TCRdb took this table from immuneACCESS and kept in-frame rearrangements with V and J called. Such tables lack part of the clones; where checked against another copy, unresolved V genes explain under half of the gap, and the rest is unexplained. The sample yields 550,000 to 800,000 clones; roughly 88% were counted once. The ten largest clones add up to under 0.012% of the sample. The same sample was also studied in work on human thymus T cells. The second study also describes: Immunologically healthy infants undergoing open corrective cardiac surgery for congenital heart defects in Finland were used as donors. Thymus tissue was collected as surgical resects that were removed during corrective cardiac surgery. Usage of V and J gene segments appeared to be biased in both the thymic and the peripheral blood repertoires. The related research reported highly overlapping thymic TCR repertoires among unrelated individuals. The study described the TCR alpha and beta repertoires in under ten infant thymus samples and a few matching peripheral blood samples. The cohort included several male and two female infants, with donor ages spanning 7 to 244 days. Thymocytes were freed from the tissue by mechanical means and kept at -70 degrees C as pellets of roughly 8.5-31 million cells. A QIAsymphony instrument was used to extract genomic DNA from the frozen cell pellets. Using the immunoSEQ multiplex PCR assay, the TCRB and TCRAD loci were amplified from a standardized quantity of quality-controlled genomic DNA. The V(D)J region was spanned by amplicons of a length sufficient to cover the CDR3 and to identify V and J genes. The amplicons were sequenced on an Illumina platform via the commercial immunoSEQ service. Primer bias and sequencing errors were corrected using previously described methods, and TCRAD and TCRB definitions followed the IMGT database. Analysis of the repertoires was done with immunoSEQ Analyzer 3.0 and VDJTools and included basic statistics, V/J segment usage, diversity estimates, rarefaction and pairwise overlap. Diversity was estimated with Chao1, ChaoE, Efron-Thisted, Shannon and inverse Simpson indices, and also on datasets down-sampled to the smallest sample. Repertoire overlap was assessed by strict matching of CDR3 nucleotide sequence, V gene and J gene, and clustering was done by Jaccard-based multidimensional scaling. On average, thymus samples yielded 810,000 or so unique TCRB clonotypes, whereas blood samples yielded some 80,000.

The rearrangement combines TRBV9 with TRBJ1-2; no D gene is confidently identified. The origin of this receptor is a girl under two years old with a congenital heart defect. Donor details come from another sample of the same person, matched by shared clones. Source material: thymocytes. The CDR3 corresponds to CASSVVDGYDRYDYGYTF. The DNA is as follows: TGTGCCAGCAGCGTAGTTGACGGGTATGACCGCTACGACTATGGCTACACCTTC.